These 15 T cell receptor beta chains came from one sample sequenced in a study of blood T cell repertoires in COVID-19. Data came from immunoSEQ multiplex PCR; TCRdb stores just in-frame clones and leaves some out. The profile covers some 150,000 clones, with 85% to 90% appearing a single time and around 6.5% taken by the ten largest. The specimen was peripheral blood. The receptors come from a woman at least 80 years old in a cohort sampled during active or convalescent COVID-19.

The V call is TRBV5-4, the J call TRBJ2-7, with 9 bases lining up with TRBD1. J was trimmed by 0 bases and V by 2 bases; bases with no gene match: 3. The CDR3 has 15 residues. Germline assignment: CDR1 SGHNT and CDR2 YYREEE (reference sequence). For the CDR3, the DNA is TGTGCCAGCAGCTTACAGGGGGCTAGCTCCTACGAGCAGTACTTC. Translating gives CASSLQGASSYEQYF.

The chain carries TRBV27 and TRBJ2-6, with 8 nucleotides matching TRBD1. Germline assignment: CDR1 MNHEY and CDR2 SMNVEV (reference sequence). There are 19 residues in the CDR3. J was trimmed by 0 bases and V by 1 base; bases with no gene match: 8. The CDR3 protein is CASSLLAGTGISGANVLTF. The CDR3 DNA sequence: TGTGCCAGCAGTTTATTAGCCGGGACAGGTATCTCTGGGGCCAACGTCCTGACTTTC.

This chain links TRBV7-8 with TRBJ1-5; D might be TRBD1 (5 bases). Looked up from germline, CDR1 is SGHVS and CDR2 is FQNEAQ. V was pared by 1 base and J by 0 bases, with 13 bases between. This CDR3 has 17 residues. In DNA, the CDR3 is TGTGCCAGCAGCTTAGGCTACGGGGACTATAGCAATCAGCCCCAGCATTTT. It encodes CASSLGYGDYSNQPQHF.

The CDR3 sequence: CASSQRTGEGMTEAFF. The CDR3 coding sequence is TGTGCCAGCAGTCAACGGACAGGGGAGGGGATGACTGAAGCTTTCTTT. V gene TRBV27 combines with J gene TRBJ1-1, with TRBD1 matching 9 bases. V trimming: 5 bases; J trimming: 5 bases; junction bases outside the gene matches: 12. Germline V gene sequence: CDR1 MNHEY, CDR2 SMNVEV (reference sequence). The CDR3 spans 16 residues.

J is TRBJ1-2 and V is TRBV5-4, with D tentatively TRBD1 (6 bases). This CDR3 has 15 residues. Trimming pared 2 bases from V and 0 bases from J, leaving 11 bases between. The V gene's germline CDR1 is SGHNT and CDR2 YYREEE (reference sequence). The CDR3 is CASSLAGGANYGYTF. CDR3 bases: TGTGCCAGCAGCTTAGCGGGGGGCGCTAACTATGGCTACACCTTC.

The chain uses TRBV11-3 and TRBJ1-4; 9 nucleotides match TRBD1. The CDR3 covers 16 residues. Germline V lookup: CDR1 SGHNT, CDR2 YENEEA. The V and J ends lost 5 bases and 7 bases, in that order; junction bases with no gene match: 11. The CDR3 reads CASSLGTGGLFEKLFF. The CDR3 nucleotides read TGTGCCAGCAGCCTGGGTACAGGGGGCCTTTTTGAAAAACTGTTTTTT.

The chain uses TRBV23-1 and TRBJ1-2, with D unclear. TRBV23-1 is an ORF, and what it does is uncertain. This CDR3 comprises 9 residues. V lost 3 bases and J 11 bases, leaving 4 bases between the germline ends. The CDR3 protein is CASSHSYTF. The DNA of the CDR3 is TGCGCCAGCAGTCATAGTTACACCTTC.

The J gene is TRBJ1-4, the V gene TRBV5-6; 11 bases match TRBD1. The J segment lost 7 bases and the V segment lost 3 bases, leaving 5 bases of the junction unmatched. The CDR3 contains 15 residues. Germline CDR1 and CDR2: SGHDT and YYEEEE. CDR3 residues: CASSYGTGGGEKLFF. The CDR3 bases are TGTGCCAGCAGCTACGGGACAGGGGGAGGTGAAAAACTGTTTTTT.

The V call is TRBV28, the J call TRBJ1-2; D unclear. With 3 bases removed from V and 8 bases from J, the gap between germline ends came to 13 bases. Per germline, CDR1 MDHEN and CDR2 SYDVKM. The length of the CDR3 is 13 residues. DNA for the CDR3: TGTGCCAGCAGTTTGTGGGGAGGCGACGGCTACACCTTC. Translation: CASSLWGGDGYTF.

This chain links TRBV28 with TRBJ1-2, with D possibly being TRBD1 (5 bases). Germline-derived CDR1 and CDR2 are MDHEN and SYDVKM. The germline V and J ends were trimmed by 7 bases and 1 base, with 10 bases remaining between them. The CDR3 consists of 13 residues. In nucleotides, the CDR3 is TGTGCCAGCATCAGGGATATTAACTATGGCTACACCTTC. Protein sequence: CASIRDINYGYTF.

In this sample, this clone turned up many times. V is TRBV30 and J is TRBJ2-1; 8 positions match TRBD1. This CDR3 contains 13 residues. J gave up 9 bases and V 0 bases, and 4 bases lay outside the gene matches. CDR1 and CDR2 (germline): GTSNPN, SVGIG (reference sequence). The chain's CDR3 is CAWSVQGVGEQFF. As DNA, the CDR3 is TGTGCCTGGAGTGTACAGGGGGTGGGTGAGCAGTTCTTC.

The chain combines TRBV2 with TRBJ1-1; possibly TRBD1 for D (5 bases). The germline V and J ends were trimmed by 4 bases and 1 base, with 7 bases remaining between them. This CDR3 region has 13 residues. CDR1 is SNHLY, CDR2 FYNNEI, per germline. CDR3 nucleotides: TGTGCCAGCAGTGGGGGCAGGAACACTGAAGCTTTCTTT. This codes for CASSGGRNTEAFF.

This chain's CDR3 is CASSPAGGETDTQYF. Here the CDR3 DNA reads TGTGCCAGCAGCCCAGCGGGGGGTGAAACAGATACGCAGTATTTT. The rearrangement joins TRBV7-9 to TRBJ2-3, with 9 bases matching TRBD2. This CDR3 has 15 amino acids. Trimming took 5 bases from V and 3 from J; bases not matched to a gene: 6. Looked up from germline, CDR1 is SEHNR and CDR2 is FQNEAQ (reference sequence).

The chain joins TRBV14 to TRBJ1-1, with 10 bases aligning to TRBD1. The CDR3 loop spans 16 amino acids. V dropped 4 bases and J dropped 3; count of bases not matched to a gene: 8. CDR1 is SGHDN and CDR2 is FVKESK in the germline V gene. The CDR3 is CASSPLTGTGDTEAFF. For the CDR3, the DNA is TGTGCCAGCAGCCCCCTGACCGGGACAGGGGACACTGAAGCTTTCTTT.

V and J are TRBV30 and TRBJ1-2; D perhaps matches TRBD1 (5 bases). Germline CDR1 GTSNPN, CDR2 SVGIG (reference sequence). Trimming left V 7 bases short and J 10 bases short, with 19 bases between. This CDR3 spans 12 amino acids. CDR3 nucleotides: TGTGCCTACTCGGGCAGGGCGGGAGTCTACACCTTC. Amino acids: CAYSGRAGVYTF.